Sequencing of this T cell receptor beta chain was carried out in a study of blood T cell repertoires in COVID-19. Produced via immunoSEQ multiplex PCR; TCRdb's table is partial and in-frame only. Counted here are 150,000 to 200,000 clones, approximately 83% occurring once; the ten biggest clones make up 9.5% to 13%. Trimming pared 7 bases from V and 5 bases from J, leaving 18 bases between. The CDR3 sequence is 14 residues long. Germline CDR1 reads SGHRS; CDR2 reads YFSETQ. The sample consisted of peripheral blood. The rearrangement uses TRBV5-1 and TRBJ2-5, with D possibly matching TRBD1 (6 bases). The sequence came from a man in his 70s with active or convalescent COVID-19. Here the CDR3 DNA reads TGCGCCAGCGCCCCCTGGACAGCTGACGAGACCCAGTACTTC. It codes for CASAPWTADETQYF.